Reported below is one T cell receptor beta chain. The data stem from a study of blood T cell repertoires in COVID-19. Study details: Sites in the United States, Italy and Spain provided acute and convalescent COVID-19 samples. Sample material is recorded as cDNA or gDNA derived from T cells, B-cell-depleted T cells, or PBMCs.

As handled by the study authors: For nucleated cells, counts were estimated from reference gene primer amplification. Data came from immunoSEQ multiplex PCR; TCRdb stores just in-frame clones and leaves some out. Clonal size and the V and J genes are those of that table, whereas D and trimming came from the DNA. The table has 30,000 to 45,000 clones, 60% to 85% seen once. Trimming took off 4 bases at V and 5 bases at J, with 11 bases between the two ends. The V gene's germline CDR1 is LGHDT and CDR2 YNNKEL (reference sequence). This CDR3 spans 14 amino acids. The sample comprised peripheral blood. The TCR was taken from a man aged 60-69 years with active COVID-19. This sequence joins TRBV3-1 (or the pseudogene TRBV3-2) and TRBJ2-2, with D tentatively TRBD1 (6 bases). The DNA for the CDR3 is TGTGCCAGCAGCCCCAGGACAGCTACCGGGGAGCTGTTTTTT. Protein: CASSPRTATGELFF.